These T cell receptor beta chains were read from a single sample in a study of blood T cell repertoires in COVID-19. Profiling relied on immunoSEQ multiplex PCR, and the TCRdb table lists in-frame clones only, not all of them. The table has hundreds of thousands of clones, 88% seen once; the top ten hold around 2%. The sequencing input was PBMCs or T cells enriched from blood (not recorded which). These receptor sequences come from a woman between 40 and 50 years old with acute COVID-19. The CDR3 runs from the conserved cysteine through the conserved F or W. D genes are given only for firm matches. Size values are once, few and many counts, or a class for expanded clones, and some rows have none.

>NA|TRBJ1-2|TRBV6-5|TRBD1
CASSEGALNYGYTF
TGTGCCAGCAGCGAGGGGGCGCTTAACTATGGCTACACCTTC
>once|TRBJ2-3|TRBV29-1|NA
CSVGPTGTDTQYF
TGCAGCGTTGGGCCGACGGGTACAGATACGCAGTATTTT
>NA|TRBJ1-6|TRBV6-5|NA
CASRRDTHNSPLHF
TGTGCCAGCAGACGGGACACCCATAATTCACCCCTCCACTTT
>NA|TRBJ1-2|TRBV3-1/TRBV3-2|NA
CASSYNVRYGYTF
TGTGCCAGCAGCTATAACGTGAGGTATGGCTACACCTTC
>NA|TRBJ2-7|TRBV29-1|TRBD1
CSVEVPGQPTYEQYF
TGCAGCGTTGAAGTTCCGGGACAGCCAACCTACGAGCAGTACTTC
>NA|TRBJ2-7|TRBV6-5|TRBD1
CASSYSGQGGSYEQYF
TGTGCCAGCAGTTACTCGGGACAGGGGGGATCCTACGAGCAGTACTTC
>NA|TRBJ2-1|TRBV27|TRBD2
CASRRGTSGSYNEQFF
TGTGCCAGCAGACGAGGGACTAGCGGGAGCTACAATGAGCAGTTCTTC
>NA|TRBJ1-2|TRBV5-4|TRBD1
CASSQGQVQGGYTF
TGTGCCAGCAGCCAAGGACAGGTTCAGGGTGGCTACACCTTC
>NA|TRBJ2-3|TRBV3-1/TRBV3-2|NA
CASAAGATQYF
TGTGCCAGCGCGGCGGGGGCCACGCAGTATTTT
>NA|TRBJ2-1|TRBV15|NA
CATSRDGLRRGNEQFF
TGTGCCACCAGCAGAGATGGCCTCCGTAGGGGCAATGAGCAGTTCTTC
>NA|TRBJ2-1|TRBV5-4|NA
CASSFPRGPSYNEQFF
TGTGCCAGCAGCTTTCCGCGGGGGCCTTCCTACAATGAGCAGTTCTTC
>once|TRBJ1-1|TRBV7-6|TRBD1
CASSLADRGPTEAFF
TGTGCCAGCAGCTTAGCGGACAGGGGGCCCACTGAAGCTTTCTTT
>NA|TRBJ1-2|TRBV6-1|NA
CASSEATGWGYTF
TGTGCCAGCAGTGAGGCCACAGGGTGGGGCTACACCTTC